This T cell receptor beta chain was recovered during a study of T cell responses to AZD1222 COVID-19 vaccine. The CDR3 totals 14 residues. Germline CDR1 and CDR2: MGHRA and YSYEKL. V shed 1 base and J shed 6 bases, with 10 bases lying between them. TCRdb keeps only in-frame clones here, not all; method: immunoSEQ multiplex PCR. The sample holds 130,000 to 150,000 clones; roughly nine tenths are singletons and the top ten take approximately 1.8%. This receptor was taken from an adult who received the AZD1222 COVID-19 vaccine. The V and J genes are TRBV4-1 and TRBJ1-5; D is perhaps TRBD1 (5 bases). Source: peripheral blood, taken 28 days after the second AZD1222 dose. The CDR3 reads CASSQVGGSQPQHF. CDR3 sequence (DNA): TGCGCCAGCAGCCAAGTCGGGGGAAGTCAGCCCCAGCATTTT.